The entry that follows covers one T cell receptor (beta chain) sequence. Its antigen is currently unknown. This record belongs to a study of immune evolution from preneoplasia to lung adenocarcinoma. H&E slides confirmed each diagnosis, reviewed by two pathologists independently. Macro-dissection enriched premalignant or tumor cells before nucleic acid extraction. This CDR3 region has 15 residues. Germline CDR1 reads SGHAT; CDR2 reads FQNNGV. Germline trimming cut 1 base from V and 3 bases from J; bases unmatched to any gene: 3. Study-wide points: Clonality was highest in normal lung, lower in later-stage lesions apparently. Normal lung had the highest top T cell clone frequencies.

Sequenced by immunoSEQ multiplex PCR; TCRdb stores in-frame clones only, minus some. The sample contains roughly 15,000 clones, 85% of which appear only once. The V gene is TRBV11-2, the J gene TRBJ2-1; 7 bases agree with TRBD2. This receptor was taken from a donor older than 65 with lung adenocarcinoma. The sample was FFPE lung adenocarcinoma in situ tissue. The CDR3 sequence: CASSLVASGYNEQFF. The CDR3, as DNA: TGTGCCAGCAGCTTAGTGGCTAGCGGCTACAATGAGCAGTTCTTC.